These 7 T cell receptor beta chains came from one sample sequenced in a study of cytomegalovirus exposure and HLA in healthy donors. Researchers ran the PCR with 60 Vbeta and 13 Jbeta primers. Repertoires were generated with immunoSEQ multiplex PCR, while TCRdb's copy carries only in-frame clones and drops some. The data show roughly 150,000 clones, and the top ten clones hold around 1.5%. Sequencing was performed on PBMCs. Receptor source: a woman aged 45-59 years in good health and CMV-seronegative.

The rearrangement joins TRBV6-4 to TRBJ2-1; TRBD1 is a possible D gene (6 bases). Germline V gives CDR1 MRHNA, CDR2 SNTAGT. Trimming pared 6 bases from V and 0 bases from J, leaving 12 bases between. The CDR3 is made up of 15 amino acids. The CDR3 nucleotides read TGTGCCAGCAGCCCAGACAGGAGCTCCTACAATGAGCAGTTCTTC. Residues: CASSPDRSSYNEQFF.

The chain employs TRBV28 and TRBJ2-1, with a tentative D call TRBD1 (7 bases). V dropped 6 bases and J dropped 8 bases, with 20 bases sitting between them. Germline values: CDR1 MDHEN, CDR2 SYDVKM. The CDR3 is made up of 15 amino acids. The CDR3 is CASSRRTQGGDEQFF. DNA of the CDR3: TGTGCCAGCAGCAGGAGGACCCAGGGGGGCGATGAGCAGTTCTTC.

The chain carries TRBV7-2 and TRBJ2-1; TRBD2 matches 8 bases. Per the germline V gene, CDR1 is SGHTA and CDR2 is FQGNSA. This CDR3 is built from 14 residues. V trimming: 0 bases; J trimming: 12 bases; junction bases outside the gene matches: 7. CDR3 loop: CASSLASLAARQFF. CDR3 nucleotides: TGTGCCAGCAGCTTAGCCTCACTAGCGGCCAGGCAGTTCTTC.

The CDR3 sequence is CASSLLSSGRGLETQYF. The CDR3 DNA is TGTGCCAGCAGTTTACTTTCCTCTGGGCGGGGGCTAGAGACCCAGTACTTC. V and J are TRBV27 and TRBJ2-5, with TRBD2 as a possible D gene (7 bases). V lost 2 bases to trimming and J lost 4 bases, with 20 bases between them. This CDR3 comprises 17 residues. The germline V gene encodes CDR1 MNHEY and CDR2 SMNVEV (reference sequence).

The J gene is TRBJ2-2, the V gene TRBV7-2; TRBD1 agrees at 8 bases. The germline gives CDR1 SGHTA, CDR2 FQGNSA. The CDR3 has 15 amino acids. With V trimmed by 5 bases and J by 5 bases, 7 bases remained unmatched. The CDR3 DNA follows: TGTGCCAGCAGCCTAGGGACAGGACCAACCGGGGAGCTGTTTTTT. Protein sequence: CASSLGTGPTGELFF. Supplemented by reference TRBV7-2 and TRBJ2-2, the full variable domain reads GAGVSQSPSNKVTEKGKDVELRCDPISGHTALYWYRQSLGQGLEFLIYFQGNSAPDKSGLPSDRFSAERTGGSVSTLTIQRTQQEDSAVYLCASSLGTGPTGELFFGEGSRLTVL.

The J gene is TRBJ2-7, the V gene TRBV2, with a tentative D call TRBD2 (7 bases). Germline V gives CDR1 SNHLY, CDR2 FYNNEI. Trimming left V 10 bases short and J 6 bases short, with 25 bases between. The CDR3 covers 15 residues. CDR3 DNA sequence: TGTGCCATCCTGGTCGTGCTAGCGGAGGGGGGCGAGCAGTACTTC. Amino acid sequence: CAILVVLAEGGEQYF.

The CDR3 region is CASSPSLYTEAFF. As DNA, the CDR3 is TGTGCCAGCTCACCGAGTCTCTACACTGAAGCTTTCTTT. V usage is TRBV18 and J usage is TRBJ1-1; D unclear. CDR3 length: 13 amino acids. CDR1 and CDR2 from the germline V gene are KGHSH and LQKENI. V shed 3 bases and J shed 3 bases, with 8 bases lying between them.